This T cell receptor beta chain was identified in a study of response to subunit inactivated influenza vaccine. Each CDR3 protein gets one entry after TCRdb re-called the RT-PCR reads with MiXCR. The table includes 540,000 or so distinct CDR3 sequences, approximately 12% detected once. Findings of the study overall: Every seasonal influenza vaccination brings in few new T cells, the authors suggested.

Points on this clonotype: Its specificity is not known.

Per germline, CDR1 DFQATT and CDR2 SNEGSKA (reference sequence). The length of the CDR3 is 13 residues. With 5 bases clipped from V and 11 bases from J, the junction kept 11 bases outside the gene matches. This rearrangement joins TRBV20-1 to TRBJ2-1, with 8 bases lining up with TRBD2. This TCR came from a man aged 50-59 years who received an inactivated influenza vaccine. Specimen: PBMCs from blood, collected 40 to 50 days after vaccination. CDR3: CSAPSGSYRQQFF. As DNA, the CDR3 is TGCAGTGCTCCGAGCGGGAGTTATAGGCAGCAGTTCTTC.